The 2 T cell receptor beta chains in this list originate from one sample, sequenced in a study of PD-L1 blockade in urothelial cancer. The assay was immunoSEQ multiplex PCR, and TCRdb's table has in-frame clones only and misses some. The sample includes some 97,000 clones, about 90% of them seen just once. The sample consisted of PBMCs, taken around atezolizumab (anti-PD-L1) treatment. These receptors were collected from a woman older than 75 with urothelial cancer.

CDR3 coding DNA: TGTGCCAGTAGTCGCAGGGTATCCTACGAGCAGTACTTC. It yields the protein CASSRRVSYEQYF. V is TRBV19 and J is TRBJ2-7, with a weak D call TRBD1 (5 bases). This CDR3 spans 13 amino acids. Trimming took off 5 bases at V and 1 base at J, with 9 bases between the two ends. The V gene's germline CDR1 is LNHDA and CDR2 SQIVND (reference sequence).

This chain uses TRBV15 with TRBJ1-5; D is ambiguous. CDR1 is LNHNV and CDR2 is YYDKDF in the germline V gene (reference sequence). Trimming stripped 4 bases from V and 5 bases from J, with 6 bases between. The CDR3 runs 12 residues. The CDR3 sequence is CATSKRDQPQHF. In nucleotides, the CDR3 is TGTGCCACCAGCAAAAGAGATCAGCCCCAGCATTTT.